These T cell receptor beta chains were read from a single sample in a study of T cell clusters in autoimmune cytopenias. TCRdb reanalyzed the multiplex PCR reads and collapses them to one entry per CDR3 protein, without DNA. This repertoire comprises under 9,500 distinct CDR3 sequences; its ten largest clones make up about 5%. The sample taken for sequencing was peripheral blood. The receptors stem from a human donor with an autoimmune cytopenia or autoimmune hepatitis (not recorded which). The CDR3 runs from the conserved cysteine through the conserved F or W. The order of the fields is clone size, J gene, V gene, CDR3 protein. Clone size, where shown, is once, few, many, or a class for clones that have expanded.

clone_size: -
j_call: TRBJ2-5
v_call: TRBV5-6
cdr3_aa: CASSLPDGQETQYF

clone_size: medium-sized
j_call: TRBJ1-1
v_call: TRBV5-1
cdr3_aa: CASRGLNTEAFF

clone_size: -
j_call: TRBJ1-1
v_call: TRBV12-3/TRBV12-4
cdr3_aa: CASSDRGNEAFF

clone_size: -
j_call: TRBJ2-3
v_call: TRBV5-4
cdr3_aa: CASSFGGDTQYF

clone_size: medium-sized
j_call: TRBJ2-2
v_call: TRBV27
cdr3_aa: CASSLLKTGDTGELFF

clone_size: -
j_call: TRBJ1-4
v_call: TRBV5-4
cdr3_aa: CASRSAGGADNEKLFF

clone_size: -
j_call: TRBJ1-3
v_call: TRBV7-2
cdr3_aa: CASSLVQGPASGNTIYF

clone_size: medium-sized
j_call: TRBJ1-6
v_call: TRBV18
cdr3_aa: CASSMNPTQGNSPLHF

clone_size: -
j_call: TRBJ2-7
v_call: TRBV4-3
cdr3_aa: CASSQTLTGASYEQYF

clone_size: -
j_call: TRBJ1-1
v_call: TRBV20-1
cdr3_aa: CSARDLEVNTEAFF

clone_size: -
j_call: TRBJ2-4
v_call: TRBV20-1
cdr3_aa: CSARDSGGLNIQYF

clone_size: medium-sized
j_call: TRBJ1-1
v_call: TRBV15
cdr3_aa: CATSREASNTEAFF

clone_size: medium-sized
j_call: TRBJ1-6
v_call: TRBV6-5
cdr3_aa: CASSSIVGVNNSPLHF

clone_size: medium-sized
j_call: TRBJ1-2
v_call: TRBV7-9
cdr3_aa: CASSLGQNYGYTF

clone_size: -
j_call: TRBJ1-2
v_call: TRBV28
cdr3_aa: CASSFGLAYGYTF

clone_size: medium-sized
j_call: TRBJ1-2
v_call: TRBV6-6
cdr3_aa: CASSYDSRANYGYTF

clone_size: -
j_call: TRBJ2-5
v_call: TRBV11-3
cdr3_aa: CASSLFLGGSGKETQYF

clone_size: -
j_call: TRBJ2-1
v_call: TRBV4-1
cdr3_aa: CASSQDGTSGYYNEQFF

clone_size: -
j_call: TRBJ2-3
v_call: TRBV27
cdr3_aa: CASSLLDRSDTDTQYF

clone_size: -
j_call: TRBJ2-3
v_call: TRBV7-9
cdr3_aa: CASSPAGWGDDTDTQYF

clone_size: -
j_call: TRBJ1-1
v_call: TRBV10-2
cdr3_aa: CASRRHPDTEAFF

clone_size: medium-sized
j_call: TRBJ1-2
v_call: TRBV28
cdr3_aa: CASSSTGVYGYTF

clone_size: -
j_call: TRBJ2-3
v_call: TRBV20-1
cdr3_aa: CSAHLAATDTQYF

clone_size: medium-sized
j_call: TRBJ2-1
v_call: TRBV7-9
cdr3_aa: CAIPGTTYNEQFF

clone_size: -
j_call: TRBJ2-4
v_call: TRBV27
cdr3_aa: CASGWDFKNIQYF

clone_size: -
j_call: TRBJ2-3
v_call: TRBV4-3
cdr3_aa: CASSQDEGPTDTQYF

clone_size: -
j_call: TRBJ1-1
v_call: TRBV2
cdr3_aa: CASTPRGLGTEAFF

clone_size: -
j_call: TRBJ1-2
v_call: TRBV10-1
cdr3_aa: CASSESVGTGRNGYTF

clone_size: medium-sized
j_call: TRBJ2-7
v_call: TRBV6-1
cdr3_aa: CASSEEWDRGFREQYF

clone_size: -
j_call: TRBJ2-7
v_call: TRBV28
cdr3_aa: CASRGRGAGLSAYEQYF

clone_size: medium-sized
j_call: TRBJ1-1
v_call: TRBV6-5
cdr3_aa: CASSYGQGARAEAFF

clone_size: -
j_call: TRBJ2-3
v_call: TRBV24-1
cdr3_aa: CATSDPGTSGGWADTQYF

clone_size: medium-sized
j_call: TRBJ1-4
v_call: TRBV6-2/TRBV6-3
cdr3_aa: CASSPADSSSEKLFF

clone_size: -
j_call: TRBJ2-5
v_call: TRBV13
cdr3_aa: CASSRRLARETQYF

clone_size: -
j_call: TRBJ1-1
v_call: TRBV7-9
cdr3_aa: CASSLRGRDRESTEAFF

clone_size: -
j_call: TRBJ1-1
v_call: TRBV4-3
cdr3_aa: CASSWGGRTEAFF

clone_size: medium-sized
j_call: TRBJ1-2
v_call: TRBV20-1
cdr3_aa: CSARDAGSYGYTF

clone_size: large
j_call: TRBJ1-3
v_call: TRBV29-1
cdr3_aa: CSVEVTERNTIYF

clone_size: medium-sized
j_call: TRBJ1-3
v_call: TRBV7-9
cdr3_aa: CASSLPTGLSSGNTIYF

clone_size: -
j_call: TRBJ1-1
v_call: TRBV27
cdr3_aa: CASRTRETNTEAFF

clone_size: -
j_call: TRBJ1-4
v_call: TRBV23-1
cdr3_aa: CAVTTAATNEKLFF

clone_size: -
j_call: TRBJ2-3
v_call: TRBV25-1
cdr3_aa: CASSEYAVGLDTQYF

clone_size: -
j_call: TRBJ2-5
v_call: TRBV2
cdr3_aa: CASSDSLQETQYF

clone_size: medium-sized
j_call: TRBJ2-1
v_call: TRBV30
cdr3_aa: CACTLVGSWEQFF

clone_size: -
j_call: TRBJ1-5
v_call: TRBV21-1
cdr3_aa: CASSKMDLSGFEQPQHF

clone_size: medium-sized
j_call: TRBJ1-2
v_call: TRBV7-2
cdr3_aa: CASSFDRDSGYTF

clone_size: -
j_call: TRBJ2-1
v_call: TRBV28
cdr3_aa: CASSLKVRGSHEQFF

clone_size: medium-sized
j_call: TRBJ1-1
v_call: TRBV20-1
cdr3_aa: CSGRARVTEAFF

clone_size: medium-sized
j_call: TRBJ1-1
v_call: TRBV6-5
cdr3_aa: CASSYTTGDGEAFF

clone_size: -
j_call: TRBJ2-2
v_call: TRBV6-6
cdr3_aa: CASRQTLAGGPGTGELFF

clone_size: -
j_call: TRBJ1-5
v_call: TRBV20-1
cdr3_aa: CSARRGNQPQHF

clone_size: -
j_call: TRBJ2-7
v_call: TRBV28
cdr3_aa: CASYSPGQGIEQYF

clone_size: -
j_call: TRBJ2-7
v_call: TRBV10-3
cdr3_aa: CAISSGTSVEQYF

clone_size: -
j_call: TRBJ2-7
v_call: TRBV23-1
cdr3_aa: CASSQPLWIHFYEQYF

clone_size: -
j_call: TRBJ2-3
v_call: TRBV18
cdr3_aa: CASSQRQGNTDTQYF

clone_size: medium-sized
j_call: TRBJ1-6
v_call: TRBV5-6
cdr3_aa: CASSLAGGQGQRSYNSPLHF

clone_size: -
j_call: TRBJ2-1
v_call: TRBV11-1
cdr3_aa: CASSSSGQGDTYNEQFF

clone_size: medium-sized
j_call: TRBJ1-1
v_call: TRBV7-9
cdr3_aa: CASSLASVGLNTEAFF

clone_size: medium-sized
j_call: TRBJ2-7
v_call: TRBV6-6
cdr3_aa: CASSYAGETYEQYF